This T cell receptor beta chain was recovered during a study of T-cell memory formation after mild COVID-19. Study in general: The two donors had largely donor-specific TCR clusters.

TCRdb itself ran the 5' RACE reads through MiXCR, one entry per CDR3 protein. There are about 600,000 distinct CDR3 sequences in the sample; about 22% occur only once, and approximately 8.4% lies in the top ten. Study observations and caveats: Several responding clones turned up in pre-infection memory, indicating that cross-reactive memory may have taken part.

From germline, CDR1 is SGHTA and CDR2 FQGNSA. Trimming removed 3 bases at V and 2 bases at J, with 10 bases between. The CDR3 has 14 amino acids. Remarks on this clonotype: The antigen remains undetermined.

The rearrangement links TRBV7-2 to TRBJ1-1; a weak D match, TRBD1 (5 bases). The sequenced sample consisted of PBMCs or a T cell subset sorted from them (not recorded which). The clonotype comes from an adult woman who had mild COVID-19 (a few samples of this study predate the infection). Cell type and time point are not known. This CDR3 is CASSFSRANTEAFF. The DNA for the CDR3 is TGTGCCAGCAGCTTCTCCAGGGCCAACACTGAAGCTTTCTTT.